This T cell receptor (beta chain) is drawn from a study of molecular identifiers for immune sequencing clone quantification. Sorted naive CD8 T cells were those defined as CD8+CD4-CCR7+CD45RA+. As concerns this clonotype: A read error is possible here, since a much larger clone lies one base away.

Bulk TCR library preparation followed previously described methods with listed TCR primers. One entry per CDR3 protein results from TCRdb running MiXCR on the PCR reads. The sample has roughly 55,000 distinct CDR3 sequences, around 33% seen once. CDR1 is SQVTM, CDR2 ANQGSEA, per germline. This CDR3 is 14 amino acids long. The sequence was collected from a human donor in good health. Some libraries in this study had Jurkat cell RNA spiked in. Sample: naive CD8+ T cells from blood, with Jurkat cell RNA spiked in. Stated subset: FACS-sorted CD8+CD4-CCR7+CD45RA+ naive T cells. The chain uses TRBV29-1 and TRBJ2-3, with D uncertain. The DNA of the CDR3 is TGCAGCGCTGAAACTATCACTGACACAGATACGCAGTATTTT. Residues: CSAETITDTDTQYF.